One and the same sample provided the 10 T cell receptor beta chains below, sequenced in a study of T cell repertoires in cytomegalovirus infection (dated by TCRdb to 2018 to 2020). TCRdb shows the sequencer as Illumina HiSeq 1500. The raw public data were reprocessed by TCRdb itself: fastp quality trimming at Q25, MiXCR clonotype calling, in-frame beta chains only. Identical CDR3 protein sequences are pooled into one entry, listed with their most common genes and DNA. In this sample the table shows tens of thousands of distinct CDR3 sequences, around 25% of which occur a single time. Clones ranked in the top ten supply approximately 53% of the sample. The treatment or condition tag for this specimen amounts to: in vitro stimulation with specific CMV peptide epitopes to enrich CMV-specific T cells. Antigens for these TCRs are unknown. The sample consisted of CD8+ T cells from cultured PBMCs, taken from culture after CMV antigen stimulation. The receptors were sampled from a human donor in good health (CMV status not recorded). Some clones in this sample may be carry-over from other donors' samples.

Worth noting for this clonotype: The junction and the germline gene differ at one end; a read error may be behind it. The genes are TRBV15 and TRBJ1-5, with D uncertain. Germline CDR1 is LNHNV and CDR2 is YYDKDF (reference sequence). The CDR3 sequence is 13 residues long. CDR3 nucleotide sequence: TGTGCCACCAGCGGAGAGAGGCAAGAGACCCAGCATTTT. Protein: CATSGERQETQHF.

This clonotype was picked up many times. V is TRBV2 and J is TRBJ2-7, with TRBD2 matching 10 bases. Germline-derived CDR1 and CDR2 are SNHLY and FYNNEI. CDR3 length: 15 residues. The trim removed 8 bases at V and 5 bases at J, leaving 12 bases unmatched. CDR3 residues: CASFSGRAWDDEQYF. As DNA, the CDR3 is TGTGCCAGCTTCAGCGGGAGGGCCTGGGACGACGAGCAGTACTTC. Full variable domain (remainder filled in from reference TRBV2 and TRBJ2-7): EPEVTQTPSHQVTQMGQEVILRCVPISNHLYFYWYRQILGQKVEFLVSFYNNEISEKSEIFDDQFSVERPDGSNFTLKIRSTKLEDSAMYFCASFSGRAWDDEQYFGPGTRLTVT.

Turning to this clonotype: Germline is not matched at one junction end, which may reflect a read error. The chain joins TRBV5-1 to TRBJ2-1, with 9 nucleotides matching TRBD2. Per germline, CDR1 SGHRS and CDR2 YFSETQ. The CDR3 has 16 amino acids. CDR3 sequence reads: CASSLGGRGPYNEQSF. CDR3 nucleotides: TGCGCCAGCAGCTTGGGCGGGAGGGGCCCCTACAATGAGCAGTCCTTC.

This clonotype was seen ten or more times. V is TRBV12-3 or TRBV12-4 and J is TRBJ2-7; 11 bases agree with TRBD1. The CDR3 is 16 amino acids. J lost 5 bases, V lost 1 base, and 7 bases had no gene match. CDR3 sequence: CASSLGSGTGGDEQYF. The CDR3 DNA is TGTGCCAGCAGTTTAGGTTCCGGGACAGGGGGGGACGAGCAGTACTTC.

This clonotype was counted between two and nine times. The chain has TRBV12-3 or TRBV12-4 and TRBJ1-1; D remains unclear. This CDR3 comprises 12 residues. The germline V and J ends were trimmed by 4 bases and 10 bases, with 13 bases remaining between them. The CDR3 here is CASSSGGPLAFF. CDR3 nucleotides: TGTGCCAGCAGTTCGGGAGGCCCTCTAGCTTTCTTT.

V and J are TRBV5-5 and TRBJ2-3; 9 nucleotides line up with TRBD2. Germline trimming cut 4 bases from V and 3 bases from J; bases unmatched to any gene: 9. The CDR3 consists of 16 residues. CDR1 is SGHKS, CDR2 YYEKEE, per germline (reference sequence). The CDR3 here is CASSPHGTSMTDTQYF. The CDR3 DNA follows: TGTGCCAGCAGCCCCCATGGGACTAGCATGACAGATACGCAGTATTTT.

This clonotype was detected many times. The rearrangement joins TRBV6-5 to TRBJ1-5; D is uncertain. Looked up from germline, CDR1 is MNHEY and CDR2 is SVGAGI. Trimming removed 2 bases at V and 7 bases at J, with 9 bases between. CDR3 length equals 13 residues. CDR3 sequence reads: CASSYRESQPQHF. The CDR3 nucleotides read TGTGCCAGCAGTTACAGGGAGTCCCAGCCCCAGCATTTT.

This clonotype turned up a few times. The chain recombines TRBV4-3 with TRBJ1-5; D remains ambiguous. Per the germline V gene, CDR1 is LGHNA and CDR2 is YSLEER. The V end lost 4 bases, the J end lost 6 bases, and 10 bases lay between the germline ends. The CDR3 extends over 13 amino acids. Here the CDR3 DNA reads TGCGCCAGCAGCCGGGGTTGGGGTCAGCCCCAGCATTTT. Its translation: CASSRGWGQPQHF.

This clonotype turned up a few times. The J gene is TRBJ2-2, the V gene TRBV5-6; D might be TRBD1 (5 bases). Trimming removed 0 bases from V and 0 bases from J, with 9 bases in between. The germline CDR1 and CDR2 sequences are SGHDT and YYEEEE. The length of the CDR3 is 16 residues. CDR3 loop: CASSLVGHSNTGELFF. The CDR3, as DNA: TGTGCCAGCAGCTTGGTTGGACACTCGAACACCGGGGAGCTGTTTTTT.

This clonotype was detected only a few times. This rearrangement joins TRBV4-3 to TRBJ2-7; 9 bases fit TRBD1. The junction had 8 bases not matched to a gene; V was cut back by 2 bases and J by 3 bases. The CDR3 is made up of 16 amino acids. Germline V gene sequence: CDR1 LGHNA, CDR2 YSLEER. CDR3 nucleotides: TGCGCCAGCAGCCAAACAAGGACAGGGGTTCTCTACGAGCAGTACTTC. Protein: CASSQTRTGVLYEQYF.